This T cell receptor (beta chain) was profiled in a study of blood T cell repertoires in COVID-19. TCRdb keeps only in-frame clones here, not all; method: immunoSEQ multiplex PCR. This sample has some 150,000 clones, with about 85% found just once. V gave up 0 bases and J gave up 2 bases, with 10 bases separating them. Germline V gene lookup returns CDR1 LGHNA and CDR2 YSLEER. There are 16 residues in the CDR3. This clone came up once. Sequences were obtained from peripheral blood. The chain employs TRBV4-3 and TRBJ2-2, with D unresolved. The receptor's source is a man between 60 and 75 years old who had recovered from COVID-19. CDR3 sequence (DNA): TGCGCCAGCAGCCAAGATCTACTCACTAACACCGGGGAGCTGTTTTTT. The encoded protein is CASSQDLLTNTGELFF.